This T cell receptor beta chain originates from a study of blood T cell repertoires in COVID-19 (dated by TCRdb to 2020 to 2022). With regard to the full study: The collaborator samples originated in the United States, Italy and Spain and spanned the acute and convalescent phases of COVID-19. Deeply sampled blood TCRbeta repertoires from subjects exposed to, actively infected with, or recovered from COVID-19 were included in the dataset. Where available, HLA class I and class II types were taken from metadata supplied by the sample provider and were not determined by assay-based typing. Samples were obtained from the ongoing ImmuneRACE study (first 160 participants) and from 1,000 to 1,500 subjects provided by 6 global collaborators. A de-identified subject ID, COVID-19 status, age in years and sex were almost always included in the sample metadata. The repertoires were released in a freely available public database meant as a resource for research on the immune response to SARS-CoV-2. The material from the prospective study consisted of cDNA or gDNA derived from T cells, B-cell-depleted T cells, or PBMCs.

The immunoSEQ Assay, a bias-controlled multiplex PCR, was used to amplify TCRbeta CDR3 regions from genomic DNA. On the authors' methods: The number of nucleated cells in each sample was estimated by amplification of reference gene primers within the assay. To quantify the absolute abundance of each unique TCRbeta CDR3 rearrangement, sequence reads were collapsed and filtered. For each sample, productive Simpson clonality was calculated as the square root of Simpson's diversity index across productive rearrangements. In TCRdb, the immuneACCESS table is reduced to in-frame sequences with V and J assigned. These tables do not hold every clone; where another copy was compared, an unresolved V gene accounts for under half, and the others remain unexplained. The V and J calls and clone size are taken from that table; D and trimming were inferred from the DNA. Counted in this sample were around 97,000 clones; roughly 86% of them appeared once. The leading ten clones occupy just under 20% of the sample.

Study-wide findings and limitations: How much clinical and demographic metadata was included differed by source and by participant, and the metadata was provided uncurated.

A remark on this clone: Its recognized antigen is unknown. It has no much larger one-base neighbor in the sample; base qualities were not kept.

Each collaborating institution followed its own protocols to collect whole blood in K2EDTA tubes. For TCRbeta analysis, collaborators shipped samples as frozen whole blood, isolated PBMCs, or DNA extracted from either of those sample types. Material: peripheral blood. The TCR was taken from a human donor in a cohort sampled during active COVID-19.

CDR3 loop: CASSQGLAGLSYEQYF. The DNA reads TGTGCCAGCAGCCAAGGGCTAGCGGGCCTCTCCTACGAGCAGTACTTC. The sequence links TRBV4-2 to TRBJ2-7; 8 junctional bases match TRBD2. Inclusive of the bounding cysteine and phenylalanine, the CDR3 is 16 residues long. This entry keeps only the CDR3 DNA: 48 bases, framed from base 1. According to the germline V gene, CDR1 reads LGHNA and CDR2 reads YNFKEQ. For this chain, trimming is 1 base at the V end and 0 bases at the J end, and the number of junction bases without a gene match is 5.